Presented here are 18 T cell receptor beta chains from one specimen sequenced in a study of cytomegalovirus exposure and HLA in healthy donors. 13 Jbeta primers and 60 Vbeta primers were used for the PCR. Libraries were prepared by immunoSEQ multiplex PCR; TCRdb keeps only in-frame clonotypes and omits some of them. Here the sample spans about 150,000 clones, over 65% being singletons. The material sequenced was PBMCs. Receptor source: a female donor in good health and CMV-seropositive.

The chain joins TRBV5-6 to TRBJ2-2, with TRBD2 matching 11 bases. Looked up from germline, CDR1 is SGHDT and CDR2 is YYEEEE. The CDR3 sequence is 18 residues long. V shed 4 bases, J shed 1 base, and the junction held 9 bases outside the gene matches. The CDR3 spells CASSPTGLAVVNTGELFF. The CDR3 DNA reads as TGTGCCAGCAGCCCCACGGGACTAGCGGTGGTGAACACCGGGGAGCTGTTTTTT.

V gene TRBV10-2 combines with J gene TRBJ2-7; TRBD1 matches at 10 bases. The CDR3 consists of 15 residues. J gave up 2 bases and V 5 bases, and 6 bases lay outside the gene matches. From germline, CDR1 is WSHSY and CDR2 SAAADI. DNA of the CDR3: TGCGCCAGCAGTATCGGGACAGGGGCGACCTACGAGCAGTACTTC. Protein product: CASSIGTGATYEQYF.

The V gene is TRBV27, the J gene TRBJ2-7; TRBD1 matches at 7 bases. V lost 7 bases to trimming and J lost 0 bases; unmatched junction nucleotides: 6. In germline, CDR1 is MNHEY, CDR2 SMNVEV (reference sequence). The CDR3 is 14 amino acids. The CDR3: CASNRQGSSYEQYF. The CDR3 region has the DNA TGTGCCAGCAACCGACAGGGAAGCTCCTACGAGCAGTACTTC.

This clone came up once. This chain uses TRBV5-5 with TRBJ2-7; no clear D gene. The CDR3 extends over 16 amino acids. CDR1 and CDR2 from the germline V gene are SGHKS and YYEKEE (reference sequence). The germline V and J ends were trimmed by 0 bases and 0 bases, with 13 bases remaining between them. The DNA of the CDR3 is TGTGCCAGCAGCTTGGAGGCCACAGTGAGCTCCTACGAGCAGTACTTC. It yields the protein CASSLEATVSSYEQYF.

The chain is built from TRBV11-2 and TRBJ1-1, with D possibly matching TRBD1 (5 bases). The germline CDR1 and CDR2 sequences are SGHAT and FQNNGV. V lost 3 bases, J lost 1 base, and 6 bases lay in between. The CDR3 has 13 amino acids. The CDR3 here is CASSFTGNTEAFF. The CDR3 region has the DNA TGTGCCAGCAGCTTTACAGGGAACACTGAAGCTTTCTTT.

V gene TRBV29-1 combines with J gene TRBJ1-1; D uncertain. Per germline, CDR1 SQVTM and CDR2 ANQGSEA. The CDR3 contains 14 residues. Trimming cost V 5 bases and J 3 bases, with 16 bases left between them. In nucleotides, the CDR3 is TGCAGCGTTCTCTCTTGGCCGGGTGACACTGAAGCTTTCTTT. Protein sequence: CSVLSWPGDTEAFF.

This clone occurred a few times. The chain uses TRBV9 and TRBJ1-3; D is uncertain. The CDR3 consists of 13 residues. Germline CDR1 SGDLS, CDR2 YYNGEE. V lost 0 bases and J lost 4, with 5 bases in between. CDR3 sequence (DNA): TGTGCCAGCAGCGTAGCTGAGGGAAACACCATATATTTT. Its protein product is CASSVAEGNTIYF.

This clone was observed a handful of times. The chain uses TRBV19 and TRBJ1-5; a possible D gene is TRBD1 (6 bases). The V gene lost 5 bases and the J gene lost 7 bases, with 21 bases spanning the gap. This CDR3 has 16 amino acids. Germline CDR1 LNHDA, CDR2 SQIVND (reference sequence). This CDR3 is CASSPTRGGPGQPQHF. DNA for the CDR3: TGTGCCAGTAGTCCCACTAGGGGGGGGCCAGGGCAGCCCCAGCATTTT. Full variable domain (rest looked up from reference TRBV19 and TRBJ1-5): DGGITQSPKYLFRKEGQNVTLSCEQNLNHDAMYWYRQDPGQGLRLIYYSQIVNDFQKGDIAEGYSVSREKKESFPLTVTSAQKNPTAFYLCASSPTRGGPGQPQHFGDGTRLSIL.

The chain is built from TRBV7-2 and TRBJ2-1; TRBD2 agrees at 11 bases. The CDR3 is 15 residues long. V was pared by 1 base and J by 14 bases, with 10 bases of the junction left unmatched. Germline V gene sequence: CDR1 SGHTA, CDR2 FQGNSA. CDR3 residues: CASSLGLAGTIGEFF. The CDR3, as DNA: TGTGCCAGCAGCTTAGGACTAGCGGGAACCATTGGGGAGTTCTTC.

With respect to this clone: At one boundary the junction diverges from the germline segment, which might be a read error. The J gene is TRBJ1-1, the V gene TRBV7-9, with D maybe TRBD1 (6 bases). Germline V gene data show CDR1 as SEHNR and CDR2 as FQNEAQ (reference sequence). There are 13 residues in the CDR3. The CDR3, as DNA: TGTTCCAGCAGCTTACAGGGTAGCACTGAAGCTTTCTTT. Translation gives CSSSLQGSTEAFF.

A single count supports this clone. The CDR3 DNA sequence: TGTGCCAGCAGCTTAGCGGGGCGCGATACGCAGTATTTT. Protein sequence: CASSLAGRDTQYF. The gene calls are TRBV7-6 and TRBJ2-3, with D maybe TRBD1 (5 bases). The V end lost 0 bases, the J end lost 6 bases, and 7 bases lay between the germline ends. This CDR3 is 13 amino acids long. CDR1 is SGHVS, CDR2 FNYEAQ, per germline.

The chain is built from TRBV27 and TRBJ2-2; D ambiguous. V was pared by 6 bases and J by 0 bases, with 8 bases between. Germline V gene lookup returns CDR1 MNHEY and CDR2 SMNVEV (reference sequence). This CDR3 contains 14 residues. DNA of the CDR3: TGTGCCAGCAGACTGACTCCGAACACCGGGGAGCTGTTTTTT. Translation: CASRLTPNTGELFF.

The chain has TRBV6-1 and TRBJ1-5; D perhaps matches TRBD1 (5 bases). Germline lookup yields CDR1 MNHNS and CDR2 SASEGT. CDR3 length: 13 amino acids. V lost 7 bases and J 6 bases, leaving 13 bases between the germline ends. As DNA, the CDR3 is TGTGCCAGCATTCCAGGGTATCGTCAGCCCCAGCATTTT. It encodes CASIPGYRQPQHF.

The chain joins TRBV2 to TRBJ1-5; no definite D call. The length of the CDR3 is 17 residues. Trimming cost V 2 bases and J 0 bases, with 14 bases left between them. Germline V gives CDR1 SNHLY, CDR2 FYNNEI. CDR3 nucleotides: TGTGCCAGCAGTGAATCTAGGAGGGCGGGTAGCAATCAGCCCCAGCATTTT. Residues: CASSESRRAGSNQPQHF.

The genes are TRBV9 and TRBJ2-7; weak D call: TRBD2 (5 bases). Germline CDR1 SGDLS, CDR2 YYNGEE. The CDR3 is 14 amino acids. The ends were cut back, 3 bases at V and 2 bases at J, with 12 bases in the middle. CDR3 bases: TGTGCCAGCAGCGCTGGACTGGCCCCCTACGAGCAGTACTTC. Translated, it gives CASSAGLAPYEQYF.

J is TRBJ2-7 and V is TRBV5-1; TRBD1 matches at 8 bases. The V gene end was trimmed by 4 bases and the J gene end by 4 bases; junction bases not matched to a gene: 7. The CDR3 has 14 residues. Germline-derived CDR1 and CDR2 are SGHRS and YFSETQ. The CDR3 loop reads CASSASGQAYEQYF. The CDR3 region has the DNA TGCGCCAGCAGCGCCTCGGGACAGGCTTACGAGCAGTACTTC.

The rearrangement uses TRBV5-1 and TRBJ2-1; 10 bases are a match to TRBD2. The V gene's germline CDR1 is SGHRS and CDR2 YFSETQ. Unmatched junction bases numbered 10, after V lost 5 bases and J lost 8 bases. CDR3 length equals 15 residues. CDR3 in DNA: TGCGCCAGCAGGGCTAGCGGGGGATCATGGGATGAGCAGTTCTTC. This translates into CASRASGGSWDEQFF.

The rearrangement uses TRBV9 and TRBJ2-7; 8 nucleotides align to TRBD2. CDR1 is SGDLS, CDR2 YYNGEE, per germline. The CDR3 has 14 residues. Trimming cost V 1 base and J 7 bases; bases outside gene matches: 7. The CDR3: CASSVLAGVGEQYF. DNA for the CDR3: TGTGCCAGCAGCGTACTAGCGGGCGTAGGGGAGCAGTACTTC.